The rows below give T cell receptor beta chains drawn from one sample of a study of response to subunit inactivated influenza vaccine. In TCRdb, the RT-PCR reads were re-called with MiXCR into one record per CDR3 protein. Among approximately 230,000 distinct CDR3 sequences listed, 12% were seen once. The material was non-naive T cells sorted from PBMCs, obtained 14 to 15 days before vaccination. The source is a man between 45 and 60 years old who received an inactivated influenza vaccine. The CDR3 runs from the conserved cysteine through the conserved F or W. The D gene is left open where the match is weak. Not all rows give a size; the values are once, few, many and, for expanded clones, a class.

size: few
V: TRBV28
D: TRBD1
J: TRBJ1-2
DNA: TGTGCCAGCAGTTTGGGACAGTACCTTTATGGCTACACCTTC
CDR3: CASSLGQYLYGYTF

size: few
V: TRBV20-1
D: .
J: TRBJ2-1
DNA: TGCAGTGCTAAGGTTCCCCCAGCGGACAATGAGCAGTTCTTC
CDR3: CSAKVPPADNEQFF

size: .
V: TRBV28
D: TRBD2
J: TRBJ2-7
DNA: TGTGCCAGCAGTTCAGGACTAGCGGGAGAGCAAGTCGAGCAGTACTTC
CDR3: CASSSGLAGEQVEQYF

size: .
V: TRBV1
D: .
J: TRBJ2-3
DNA: TGCACCAGCAGCCAAGAATCGCGGGGTGTTTGCACAGATACGCAGTATTTT
CDR3: CTSSQESRGVCTDTQYF

size: few
V: TRBV5-1
D: TRBD2
J: TRBJ2-3
DNA: TGCGCCAGCAGCCCGGGACTAGCGGGGGAGATTTCGGAGTATTTT
CDR3: CASSPGLAGEISEYF

size: .
V: TRBV7-2
D: .
J: TRBJ2-7
DNA: TGTGCCAGCAGCTTAGGCTGGCGGCTAGGTGGCGAGCAGTACTTC
CDR3: CASSLGWRLGGEQYF

size: .
V: TRBV9
D: .
J: TRBJ1-3
DNA: TGTGCCAGCAGCGTGGACTCCTACTCTGGAAACACCATATATTTT
CDR3: CASSVDSYSGNTIYF

size: many
V: TRBV24-1
D: TRBD1
J: TRBJ2-1
DNA: TGTGCCACCAGTGACGAAGGGACAGGGAGTGGCAATGAGCAGTTCTTC
CDR3: CATSDEGTGSGNEQFF

size: .
V: TRBV27
D: .
J: TRBJ2-5
DNA: TGTGCCAGCAGTTTCTCACAGGGTAGGGAGACCCAGTACTTC
CDR3: CASSFSQGRETQYF

size: many
V: TRBV29-1
D: .
J: TRBJ1-2
DNA: TGCAGCGTTGAACAGGCTACGGGTAGCTACACCTTC
CDR3: CSVEQATGSYTF

size: few
V: TRBV2
D: .
J: TRBJ2-7
DNA: TGTGCCAGCATTCAGGACAGCTCCTACGAGCAGTACTTC
CDR3: CASIQDSSYEQYF

size: .
V: TRBV20-1
D: .
J: TRBJ2-1
DNA: TGCAGTGCTAGAGATACCAGCGGAGGCTCCTACAATGAGCAGTTCTTC
CDR3: CSARDTSGGSYNEQFF

size: .
V: TRBV9
D: TRBD2
J: TRBJ2-7
DNA: TGTGCCAGCAGCGTAGACGCGGGAGAACGGGGCGAGCAGTACTTC
CDR3: CASSVDAGERGEQYF

size: .
V: TRBV3-1
D: .
J: TRBJ1-2
DNA: TGTGCCAGCAGCCAGCGGACTCTTCTTCGCTACACCTTC
CDR3: CASSQRTLLRYTF

size: many
V: TRBV5-1
D: .
J: TRBJ1-1
DNA: TGCGCCAGCAGCTTGGCCCTCCACACTGAAGCTTTCTTT
CDR3: CASSLALHTEAFF

size: many
V: TRBV6-4
D: TRBD1
J: TRBJ2-3
DNA: TGTGCCAGCAGTGGGGACAGTGACACAGATACGCAGTATTTT
CDR3: CASSGDSDTDTQYF

size: many
V: TRBV20-1
D: .
J: TRBJ2-2
DNA: TGCAGTGCTAGACGGGGGACAGCCGACACCGGGGAGCTGTTTTTT
CDR3: CSARRGTADTGELFF

size: few
V: TRBV4-1
D: .
J: TRBJ1-5
DNA: TGCGCCAGCAGCCAAGAAATTTCCGGGGGCAATCAGCCCCAGCATTTT
CDR3: CASSQEISGGNQPQHF

size: few
V: TRBV29-1
D: .
J: TRBJ2-5
DNA: TGCAGCGTTGAAGGGGCAGGAGACTTCCAAGAGACCCAGTACTTC
CDR3: CSVEGAGDFQETQYF

size: few
V: TRBV13
D: .
J: TRBJ2-3
DNA: TGTGCCAGCAGCCCCTCCTTATGGCGTGATACGCAGTATTTT
CDR3: CASSPSLWRDTQYF

size: many
V: TRBV29-1
D: TRBD1
J: TRBJ2-7
DNA: TGCAGCGTTGCCCTGACAGGGGTCGAGCAGTACTTC
CDR3: CSVALTGVEQYF

size: .
V: TRBV12-3/TRBV12-4
D: .
J: TRBJ2-1
DNA: TGTGCCAGCAGGGAGACTAGTATTTTCGGTGAGCAGCTCTTC
CDR3: CASRETSIFGEQLF

size: few
V: TRBV2
D: TRBD1
J: TRBJ1-2
DNA: TGTGCCAGCAGTGTCGCGGCAGGGGGGAAATATGGCTACACCTTC
CDR3: CASSVAAGGKYGYTF

size: .
V: TRBV28
D: TRBD1
J: TRBJ2-7
DNA: TGTGCCAGCAAGGACAGGGGGCGTGAGCAGTACTTC
CDR3: CASKDRGREQYF

size: .
V: TRBV29-1
D: TRBD2
J: TRBJ2-5
DNA: TGCAGCGTGGCACTAGCGGGGGGTTTGGAGACCCAGTACTTC
CDR3: CSVALAGGLETQYF

size: .
V: TRBV28
D: TRBD1
J: TRBJ2-1
DNA: TGTGCCAGCACACAGGGGTTTGGTGAGCAGTTCTTC
CDR3: CASTQGFGEQFF

size: many
V: TRBV28
D: TRBD1
J: TRBJ2-7
DNA: TGTGCCAGCATCCCGGGACAGGGTTATGAGCAGTACTTC
CDR3: CASIPGQGYEQYF

size: .
V: TRBV10-2
D: TRBD1
J: TRBJ1-6
DNA: TGCGCCAGCAGCGGACAGGGGGGGAATTCACCCCTCCACTTT
CDR3: CASSGQGGNSPLHF

size: .
V: TRBV7-2
D: TRBD2
J: TRBJ2-2
DNA: TGTGCCAGCAGCCGGACTAGCGGGGGCAGGGAGCTGTTTTTT
CDR3: CASSRTSGGRELFF

size: .
V: TRBV3-1
D: .
J: TRBJ2-1
DNA: TGTGCCAGCAGCAGTCGAGGGGGGGGCACCTACAATGAGCAGTTCTTC
CDR3: CASSSRGGGTYNEQFF

size: few
V: TRBV7-9
D: TRBD1
J: TRBJ1-2
DNA: TGTGCCAGCAGCTTAGTGACAGGGAGAGGCTACACCTTC
CDR3: CASSLVTGRGYTF

size: few
V: TRBV7-7
D: .
J: TRBJ2-7
DNA: TGTGCTAGCAGCTTAGAGGTTAGGGGGGGAGAGCAGTACTTC
CDR3: CASSLEVRGGEQYF

size: .
V: TRBV20-1
D: TRBD2
J: TRBJ2-3
DNA: TGCAGTGCTACTAAGACTAGCGGGGGTCGCACAGATACGCAGTATTTT
CDR3: CSATKTSGGRTDTQYF

size: many
V: TRBV29-1
D: TRBD2
J: TRBJ2-1
DNA: TGCAGCGTTGTCAGTCTAGCGGGGGAAGCCTACAATGAGCAGTTCTTC
CDR3: CSVVSLAGEAYNEQFF

size: .
V: TRBV2
D: .
J: TRBJ1-5
DNA: TGTGCCAGCAGTGGCTCCGACAGGATCTATAGCAATCAGCCCCAGCATTTT
CDR3: CASSGSDRIYSNQPQHF

size: few
V: TRBV18
D: .
J: TRBJ2-7
DNA: TGTGCCAGCTCAACCGAACCGGGACCGAACATCGAGCAGTACTTC
CDR3: CASSTEPGPNIEQYF

size: few
V: TRBV7-6
D: TRBD2
J: TRBJ2-1
DNA: TGTGCCAGCAGCTTAGCAGCACTAGCGGGAGACAATGAGCAGTTCTTC
CDR3: CASSLAALAGDNEQFF

size: few
V: TRBV6-2/TRBV6-3
D: .
J: TRBJ2-7
DNA: TGTGCCAGCAGTTATGCTAGCTACGAGCAGTACTTC
CDR3: CASSYASYEQYF

size: many
V: TRBV7-9
D: .
J: TRBJ1-2
DNA: TGTGCCAGCAGCTTAAGGAGTGACTATGGCTACACCTTC
CDR3: CASSLRSDYGYTF

size: .
V: TRBV9
D: .
J: TRBJ2-7
DNA: TGTGCCAGCAGCGTAGGGGACGGCGGGCGCGAGCAGTACTTC
CDR3: CASSVGDGGREQYF

size: many
V: TRBV28
D: .
J: TRBJ2-3
DNA: TGTGCCAGCAGCACGACCGCATATGATACGCAGTATTTT
CDR3: CASSTTAYDTQYF

size: few
V: TRBV24-1
D: TRBD2
J: TRBJ2-1
DNA: TGTGCCACCAGTCCTAGGACTAGCGGGAGGGCCTACAATGAGCAGTTCTTC
CDR3: CATSPRTSGRAYNEQFF

size: .
V: TRBV5-5
D: TRBD1
J: TRBJ2-2
DNA: TGTGCCAGCAGCTTGGAGACAGGGTTCAACACCGGGGAGCTGTTTTTT
CDR3: CASSLETGFNTGELFF

size: many
V: TRBV28
D: .
J: TRBJ2-7
DNA: TGTGCCAGCAGTTCCGCTGAGAGCGGCTCCTACGAGCAGTACTTC
CDR3: CASSSAESGSYEQYF

size: few
V: TRBV20-1
D: TRBD2
J: TRBJ2-7
DNA: TGCAGTGCTAGGGCTAGCGGGGGGGGTCCCTACGAGCAGTACTTC
CDR3: CSARASGGGPYEQYF

size: .
V: TRBV2
D: TRBD1
J: TRBJ1-6
DNA: TGTGCCAGCAGCCGAACGGGACAGCTAGATTCACCCCTCCACTTT
CDR3: CASSRTGQLDSPLHF

size: many
V: TRBV5-1
D: .
J: TRBJ2-7
DNA: TGCGCCAGCAGCTTCCATCCAAATAATGACCTCCGATACTACGAGCAGTACTTC
CDR3: CASSFHPNNDLRYYEQYF

size: many
V: TRBV30
D: .
J: TRBJ2-5
DNA: TGTGCCTGGAGTGCCCGGGTTCGGCGGGGGCCCTCCCAAGAGACCCAGTACTTC
CDR3: CAWSARVRRGPSQETQYF

size: many
V: TRBV20-1
D: .
J: TRBJ2-7
DNA: TGCAGTGCTAGCAGGGGTTTTGCCACCTACGAGCAGTACTTC
CDR3: CSASRGFATYEQYF

size: few
V: TRBV6-6
D: .
J: TRBJ2-2
DNA: TGTGCCAGCAGATTAACGGGGGAGCTGTTTTTT
CDR3: CASRLTGELFF

size: .
V: TRBV27
D: TRBD1
J: TRBJ1-1
DNA: TGTGCCAGCAGTTTATACCCCGGGACAGGGTCTGAAGCTTTCTTT
CDR3: CASSLYPGTGSEAFF

size: many
V: TRBV18
D: .
J: TRBJ2-5
DNA: TGTGCCAGCTCACCTGTCCAGAAAGAGACCCAGTACTTC
CDR3: CASSPVQKETQYF

size: few
V: TRBV2
D: TRBD2
J: TRBJ2-1
DNA: TGTGCCAGCAAGGGGGGGACTAGCGTCCTTCAGTTCTTC
CDR3: CASKGGTSVLQFF

size: few
V: TRBV28
D: .
J: TRBJ2-4
DNA: TGTGCCAGCAGTTCCGGATCGGCCGGCGCCAAAAACATTCAGTACTTC
CDR3: CASSSGSAGAKNIQYF

size: many
V: TRBV11-2
D: .
J: TRBJ2-2
DNA: TGTGCCAGCAGGCTTGGGTCCGACACCGGGGAGCTGTTTTTT
CDR3: CASRLGSDTGELFF